This T cell receptor (beta chain) was identified during a study of HIV-infected children after antiretroviral therapy interruption. A few counts support this clonotype. Regarding treatment: PENTA 11 planned treatment interruption arm or continuous ART arm. This CDR3 comprises 12 residues. The V end lost 4 bases, the J end lost 2 bases, and 8 bases lay between the germline ends. Germline-derived CDR1 and CDR2 are SQVTM and ANQGSEA. RNA-based 3' RACE libraries used unique molecular identifiers. Via MiXCR, TCRdb re-called the 3' RACE reads, giving one row per CDR3 protein. The table includes 90,000 or so distinct CDR3 sequences, 6% to 8.5% detected once.

The chain joins TRBV29-1 to TRBJ1-2, with D unresolved. The source material was CD45RA+ CD4+ T cells from PBMCs, pooled from several time points, sampled from a donor given antiretroviral therapy, either interrupted or continuous. Described subset: naive CD4+ CD45RA+ CD45RO- T cells. The receptor comes from a pool of human donors with HIV. The CDR3 coding sequence is TGCAGCGTTGTTGGCCACAACTATGGCTACACCTTC. It yields the protein CSVVGHNYGYTF.